This T cell receptor beta chain was profiled in a study of cytomegalovirus exposure and HLA in healthy donors. Whole-study results and caveats: Later genetic work tied a missense DCLRE1C variant to beta-chain V and J trimming. Investigators reported fewer than 200 TCR beta chains as tied to cytomegalovirus.

On this clone itself: The antigen is undetermined.

Trimming pared 2 bases from V and 7 bases from J, leaving 6 bases between. CDR1 is MGHRA, CDR2 YSYEKL, per germline. CDR3 size: 13 residues. The primer mix had 60 Vbeta and 13 Jbeta primers. The data were produced by immunoSEQ multiplex PCR, yet TCRdb's version contains in-frame clones alone and is incomplete. The sample yields under 200,000 clones, around 68% seen once. Sequenced sample: PBMCs. The TCR comes from a girl aged 5-17 years in good health and CMV-seronegative. J is TRBJ1-6 and V is TRBV4-1; unclear D gene. The CDR3 DNA follows: TGCGCCAGCAGCCAAATCAGAAATTCACCCCTCCACTTT. Protein sequence: CASSQIRNSPLHF.